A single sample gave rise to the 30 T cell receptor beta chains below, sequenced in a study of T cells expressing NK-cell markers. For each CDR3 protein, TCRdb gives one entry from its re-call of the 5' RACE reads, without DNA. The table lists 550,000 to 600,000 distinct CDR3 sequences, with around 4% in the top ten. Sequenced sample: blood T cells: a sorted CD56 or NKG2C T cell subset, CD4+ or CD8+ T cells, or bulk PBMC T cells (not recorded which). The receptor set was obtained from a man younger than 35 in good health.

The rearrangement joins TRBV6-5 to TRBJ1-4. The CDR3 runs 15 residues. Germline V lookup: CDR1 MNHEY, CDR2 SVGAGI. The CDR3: CASISRPEQWEKLFF.

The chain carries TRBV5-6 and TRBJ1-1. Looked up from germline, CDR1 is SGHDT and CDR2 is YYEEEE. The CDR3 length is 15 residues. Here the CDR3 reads CASSDAGVGVTEAFF.

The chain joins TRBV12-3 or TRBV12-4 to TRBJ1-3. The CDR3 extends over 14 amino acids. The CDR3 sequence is CASSLKTLGNTIYF.

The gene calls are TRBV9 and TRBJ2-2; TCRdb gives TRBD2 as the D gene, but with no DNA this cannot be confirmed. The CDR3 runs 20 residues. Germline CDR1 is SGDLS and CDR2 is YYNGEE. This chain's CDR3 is CASSVGSTSGIRLNTGELFF.

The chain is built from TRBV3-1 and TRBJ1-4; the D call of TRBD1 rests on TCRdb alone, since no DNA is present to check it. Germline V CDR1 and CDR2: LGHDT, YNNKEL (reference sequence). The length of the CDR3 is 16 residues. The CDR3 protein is CASSQDGQSLNEKLFF.

CDR3 loop: CAAATPYNEQFF. The chain recombines TRBV10-3 with TRBJ2-1. The CDR3 has 12 amino acids. CDR1 is ENHRY, CDR2 SYGVKD, per germline.

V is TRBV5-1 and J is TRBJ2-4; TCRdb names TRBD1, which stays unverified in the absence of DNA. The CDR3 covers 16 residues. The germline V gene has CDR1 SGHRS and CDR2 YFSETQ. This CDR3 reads CASSLDHQGALNIQYF.

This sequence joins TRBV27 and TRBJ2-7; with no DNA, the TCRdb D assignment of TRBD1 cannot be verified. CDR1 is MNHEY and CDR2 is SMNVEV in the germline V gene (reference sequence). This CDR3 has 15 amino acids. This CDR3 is CASSLFEARGYEQYF.

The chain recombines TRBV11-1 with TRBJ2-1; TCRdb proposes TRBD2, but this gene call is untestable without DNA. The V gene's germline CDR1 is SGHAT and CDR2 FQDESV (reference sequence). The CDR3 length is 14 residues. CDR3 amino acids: CASSFPSLYNEQFF.

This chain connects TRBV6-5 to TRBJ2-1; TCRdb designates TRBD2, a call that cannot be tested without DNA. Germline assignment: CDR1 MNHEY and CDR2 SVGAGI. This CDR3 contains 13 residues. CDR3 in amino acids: CASSYGESYEQFF.

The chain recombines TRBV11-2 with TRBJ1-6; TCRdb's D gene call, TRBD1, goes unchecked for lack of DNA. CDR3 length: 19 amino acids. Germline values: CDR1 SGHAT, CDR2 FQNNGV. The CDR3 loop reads CASSRRRAIGRSYNSPLHF.

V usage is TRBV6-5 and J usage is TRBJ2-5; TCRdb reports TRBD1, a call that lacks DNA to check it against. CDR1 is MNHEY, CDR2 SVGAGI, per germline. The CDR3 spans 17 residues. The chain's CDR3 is CASSYSGGAGHKQTQYF.

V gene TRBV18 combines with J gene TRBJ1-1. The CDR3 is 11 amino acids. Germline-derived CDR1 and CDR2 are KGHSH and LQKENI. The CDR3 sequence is CASSPRSEAFF.

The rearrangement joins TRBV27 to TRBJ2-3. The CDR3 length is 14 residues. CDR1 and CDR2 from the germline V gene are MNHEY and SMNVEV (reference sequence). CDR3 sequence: CASSFRPRADTQYF.

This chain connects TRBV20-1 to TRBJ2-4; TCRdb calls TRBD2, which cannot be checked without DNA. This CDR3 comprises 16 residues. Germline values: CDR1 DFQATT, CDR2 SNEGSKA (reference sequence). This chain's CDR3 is CSARVAGLAGKNIQYF.

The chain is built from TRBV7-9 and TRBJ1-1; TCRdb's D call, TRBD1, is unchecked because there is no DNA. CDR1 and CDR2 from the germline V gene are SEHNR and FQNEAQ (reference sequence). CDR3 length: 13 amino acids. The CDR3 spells CASIHARHTEAFF.

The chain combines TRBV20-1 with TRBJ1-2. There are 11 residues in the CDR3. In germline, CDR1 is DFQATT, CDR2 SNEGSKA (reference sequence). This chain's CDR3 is CSASYGPGYTF.

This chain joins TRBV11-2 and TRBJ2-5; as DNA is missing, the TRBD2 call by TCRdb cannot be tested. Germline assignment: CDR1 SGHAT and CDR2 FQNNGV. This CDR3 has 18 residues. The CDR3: CASSFSLAGVSAGETQYF.

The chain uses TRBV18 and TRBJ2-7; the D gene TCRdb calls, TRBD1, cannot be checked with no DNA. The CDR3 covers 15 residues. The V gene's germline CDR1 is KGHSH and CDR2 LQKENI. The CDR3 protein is CASSSGTGGTYEQYF.

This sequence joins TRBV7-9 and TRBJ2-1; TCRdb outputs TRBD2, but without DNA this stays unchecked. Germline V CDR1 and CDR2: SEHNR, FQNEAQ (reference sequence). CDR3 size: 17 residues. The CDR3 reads CASSLGLAGGIYNEQFF.

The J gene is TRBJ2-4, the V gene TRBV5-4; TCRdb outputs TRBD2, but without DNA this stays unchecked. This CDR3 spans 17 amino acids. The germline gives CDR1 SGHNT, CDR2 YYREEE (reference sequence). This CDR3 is CASSGSGTLLAKNIQYF.

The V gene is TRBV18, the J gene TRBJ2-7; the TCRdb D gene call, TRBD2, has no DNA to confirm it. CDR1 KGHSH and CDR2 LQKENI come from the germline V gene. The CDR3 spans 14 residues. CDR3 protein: CASSPISSVGEQYF.

CDR3 in amino acids: CASSFIRQGYQETQYF. The J gene is TRBJ2-5, the V gene TRBV5-1; as DNA is missing, the TRBD1 call by TCRdb cannot be tested. CDR1 and CDR2 (germline): SGHRS, YFSETQ. CDR3 size: 16 residues.

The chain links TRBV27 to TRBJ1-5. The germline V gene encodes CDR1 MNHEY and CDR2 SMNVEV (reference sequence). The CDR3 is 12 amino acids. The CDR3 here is CASGRFRGAQHF.

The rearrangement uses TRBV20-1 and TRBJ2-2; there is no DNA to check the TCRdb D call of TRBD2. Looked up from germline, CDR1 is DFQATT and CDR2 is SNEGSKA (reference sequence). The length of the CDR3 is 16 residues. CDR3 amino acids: CSANKPSGGLTGELFF.

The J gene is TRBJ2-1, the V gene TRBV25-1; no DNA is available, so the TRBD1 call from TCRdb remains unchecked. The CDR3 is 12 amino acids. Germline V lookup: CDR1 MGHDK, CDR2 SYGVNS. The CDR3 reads CASSAETAKQFF.

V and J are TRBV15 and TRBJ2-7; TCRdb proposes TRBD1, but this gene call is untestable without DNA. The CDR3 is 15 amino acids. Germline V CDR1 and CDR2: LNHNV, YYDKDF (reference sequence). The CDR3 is CATSREVPETSEQYF.

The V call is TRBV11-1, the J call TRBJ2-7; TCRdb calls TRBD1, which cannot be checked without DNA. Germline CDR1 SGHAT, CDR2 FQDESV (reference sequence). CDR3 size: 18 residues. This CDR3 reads CASSLARGGGTHTYEQYF.

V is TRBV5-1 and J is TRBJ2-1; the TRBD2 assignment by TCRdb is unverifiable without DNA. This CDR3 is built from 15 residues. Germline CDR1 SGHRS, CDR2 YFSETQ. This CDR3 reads CASVPLAGGRNEQFF.

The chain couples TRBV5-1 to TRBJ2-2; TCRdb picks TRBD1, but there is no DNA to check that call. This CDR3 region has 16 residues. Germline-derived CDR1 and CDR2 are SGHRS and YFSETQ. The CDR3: CASSPRQGRNTGELFF.